This TCR beta chain was sequenced for a study of a mutant IDH1 vaccine in newly diagnosed glioma. Across the whole study: Treated patients had a mean age of approximately 40 years and a roughly 60% male, around 40% female split. Patients previously underwent radiotherapy, temozolomide, or both, and most underwent both.

This clone was observed a single time. The germline V gene has CDR1 SGHNT and CDR2 YENEEA. V shed 5 bases, J shed 8 bases, and the junction held 17 bases outside the gene matches. The CDR3 contains 17 residues. Repertoires were generated with immunoSEQ multiplex PCR, while TCRdb's copy carries only in-frame clones and drops some. The sample shows around 17,000 clones, 95% to 96% of them seen only once. The sample's time point: baseline, week 1 (first vaccination visit). The treatment: pre-vaccination baseline after standard-of-care therapy. This TCR came from a woman under 30 with glioma. Some clones in this sample may be carry-over from other donors' samples. The rearrangement uses TRBV11-3 and TRBJ1-4, with TRBD1 identical over 7 bases. The sequences come from peripheral blood mononuclear cells (PBMCs), collected from a glioma patient treated with radiotherapy, temozolomide or both. The CDR3 coding sequence is TGTGCCAGCAGCCCGACCGCCAGGGGGACCAAGGGAGAAAAACTGTTTTTT. Its protein product is CASSPTARGTKGEKLFF.